This T cell receptor beta chain was obtained from a study of blood T cell repertoires in COVID-19. Study details: PBMCs, B-cell-depleted T cells, or T cells were the source of the cDNA or gDNA that made up the material.

Germline-derived CDR1 and CDR2 are ENHRY and SYGVKD. V dropped 0 bases and J dropped 4 bases, with 18 bases sitting between them. CDR3 length: 18 residues. Sequencing was performed with immunoSEQ multiplex PCR; in TCRdb, only in-frame clones are kept and a portion is missing. Among about 350,000 clones listed, approximately 90% were seen once. The sample consisted of peripheral blood. The sequence came from a woman in her late teens or twenties who had recovered from COVID-19. The chain carries TRBV10-3 and TRBJ2-2; perhaps TRBD2 as D (6 bases). As DNA, the CDR3 is TGTGCCATCAGTGAGTCGATCAGGACTTGGGACTTCACCGGGGAGCTGTTTTTT. Amino acid sequence: CAISESIRTWDFTGELFF.